One sample yielded the 19 T cell receptor beta chains listed below, sequenced in a study of control samples from healthy donors and cancer patients (dated by TCRdb to 2018 to 2021). Libraries were prepared through the immunoSEQ multiplex PCR assay. Held by TCRdb, this immuneACCESS table contains in-frame sequences only and omits some clones. Under half of the omission traces to an unresolved V gene where checked; the cause of the rest is unknown. The sample table holds about 120,000 clones, of which approximately 87% were seen once. The ten largest clones capture 12% of the sample. The specimen was blood. The receptor source for this set is a man aged 25 to 40 in good health.

The chain uses TRBV3-1 (or the pseudogene TRBV3-2) and TRBJ1-6; D is unclear. In germline, CDR1 is LGHDT, CDR2 YNNKEL (reference sequence). This CDR3 is built from 14 residues. Trimming removed 4 bases from V and 10 bases from J, with 14 bases in between. CDR3 in amino acids: CASSLDMGKSPLHF. The CDR3 nucleotides are TGTGCCAGCAGCCTAGACATGGGGAAATCACCCCTCCACTTT.

This rearrangement joins TRBV6-5 to TRBJ1-5; D might be TRBD1 (6 bases). V was cut by 7 bases and J by 2 bases, with 9 bases left in between. CDR1 and CDR2 from the germline V gene are MNHEY and SVGAGI. This CDR3 comprises 13 residues. The CDR3 is CASIGGRNQPQHF. The DNA of the CDR3 is TGTGCCAGCATAGGGGGACGCAATCAGCCCCAGCATTTT.

The genes are TRBV6-5 and TRBJ1-4; possible D gene TRBD1, 6 bases. The V and J ends lost 7 bases and 6 bases respectively, with 15 bases between them. The CDR3 extends over 14 amino acids. From germline, CDR1 is MNHEY and CDR2 SVGAGI. CDR3 loop: CASTGTTTDEKLFF. The CDR3, as DNA: TGTGCCAGCACGGGGACAACCACCGATGAAAAACTGTTTTTT.

The chain carries TRBV3-1 (or the pseudogene TRBV3-2) and TRBJ1-2, with 7 positions matching TRBD1. CDR3 size: 15 residues. Trimming took 0 bases from V and 7 from J; bases not matched to a gene: 8. Germline V gene data show CDR1 as LGHDT and CDR2 as YNNKEL (reference sequence). CDR3 sequence reads: CASSQDLRQGGGYTF. CDR3 sequence (DNA): TGTGCCAGCAGCCAAGATCTGAGACAGGGAGGTGGCTACACCTTC.

The V gene is TRBV7-8, the J gene TRBJ1-1; D is possibly TRBD1 (5 bases). The V end was cut by 5 bases, the J end by 6 bases, with 13 bases between. This CDR3 has 13 residues. CDR1 is SGHVS and CDR2 is FQNEAQ in the germline V gene. CDR3 in DNA: TGTGCCAGCAGCCCCCACCGGGGGGCTGAAGCTTTCTTT. Translated, it gives CASSPHRGAEAFF.

V is TRBV18 and J is TRBJ2-1; 9 nucleotides match TRBD1. This CDR3 region has 16 residues. The V segment lost 2 bases and the J segment 7 bases; nucleotides outside the gene matches: 9. Per the germline V gene, CDR1 is KGHSH and CDR2 is LQKENI. CDR3 sequence: CASSPMATGGLNEQFF. Here the CDR3 DNA reads TGTGCCAGCTCACCAATGGCAACAGGGGGCCTTAATGAGCAGTTCTTC.

The chain links TRBV19 to TRBJ2-2; 11 bases match TRBD1. The germline V gene encodes CDR1 LNHDA and CDR2 SQIVND (reference sequence). This CDR3 region has 17 residues. Unmatched junction bases numbered 7, after V lost 7 bases and J lost 0 bases. The CDR3 protein is CASIALGQGANTGELFF. The CDR3 bases are TGTGCCAGTATCGCCCTGGGACAGGGGGCGAACACCGGGGAGCTGTTTTTT.

The chain combines TRBV13 with TRBJ1-2; weak D call: TRBD1 (6 bases). There are 14 residues in the CDR3. CDR1 PRHDT and CDR2 FYEKMQ come from the germline V gene (reference sequence). Between the trimmed V and J ends, which lost 7 bases and 10 bases, there was a span of 22 bases. The CDR3 reads CASTVEGGFQDYTF. The CDR3 nucleotides read TGTGCCAGCACCGTAGAAGGGGGGTTTCAGGACTACACCTTC.

The chain combines TRBV4-2 with TRBJ1-6; D possibly corresponds to TRBD1 (6 bases). This CDR3 comprises 19 residues. CDR1 is LGHNA, CDR2 YNFKEQ, per germline. V lost 1 base and J lost 0, with 16 bases in between. The CDR3 reads CASSQGRRGASSYNSPLHF. The CDR3 DNA sequence: TGTGCCAGCAGCCAAGGCCGTCGGGGGGCCAGCTCCTATAATTCACCCCTCCACTTT.

This sequence joins TRBV3-1 (or the pseudogene TRBV3-2) and TRBJ2-1; D gene uncertain. The CDR3 extends over 14 amino acids. CDR1 and CDR2 (germline): LGHDT, YNNKEL (reference sequence). Trimming took 4 bases from V and 8 from J, leaving 15 bases between them. CDR3 amino acids: CASSPYSGVDEQFF. The DNA for the CDR3 is TGTGCCAGCAGCCCCTATTCTGGGGTGGATGAGCAGTTCTTC.

There are a few counts of this clone. V usage is TRBV6-1 and J usage is TRBJ2-7, with D perhaps TRBD2 (5 bases). V lost 2 bases and J 3 bases, leaving 14 bases between the germline ends. This CDR3 region has 15 residues. Germline V gives CDR1 MNHNS, CDR2 SASEGT. CDR3 amino acids: CASSEKLRVDYEQYF. CDR3 in DNA: TGTGCCAGCAGTGAAAAGCTGCGGGTTGACTACGAGCAGTACTTC.

The gene calls are TRBV24-1 and TRBJ2-1; possibly TRBD2 for D (5 bases). This CDR3 has 16 amino acids. V was shortened by 5 bases and J by 0 bases, with 13 bases between the two germline ends. In germline, CDR1 is KGHDR, CDR2 SFDVKD. This chain's CDR3 is CATSGESASSYNEQFF. CDR3 coding DNA: TGTGCCACCAGTGGGGAGTCGGCAAGCTCCTACAATGAGCAGTTCTTC.

The V call is TRBV14, the J call TRBJ1-2, with D hard to call. V was cut by 2 bases and J by 2 bases, with 6 bases left in between. The CDR3 covers 13 residues. The germline V gene has CDR1 SGHDN and CDR2 FVKESK. Here the CDR3 DNA reads TGTGCCAGCAGCCAACTGTTAAACTATGGCTACACCTTC. This codes for CASSQLLNYGYTF.

This chain links TRBV5-1 with TRBJ1-5; no definite D call. The CDR3 has 13 amino acids. Germline-derived CDR1 and CDR2 are SGHRS and YFSETQ. V lost 2 bases and J lost 4, with 7 bases in between. In DNA form, the CDR3 reads TGCGCCAGCAGCTTCGAAGGGAATCAGCCCCAGCATTTT. Residues: CASSFEGNQPQHF.

On this clone: Other DNA sequences in the same sample also yield this CDR3. The V call is TRBV2, the J call TRBJ1-2; 7 nucleotides agree with TRBD1. The V gene end was trimmed by 1 base and the J gene end by 8 bases; junction bases not matched to a gene: 7. CDR1 is SNHLY and CDR2 is FYNNEI in the germline V gene. The CDR3 is made up of 14 amino acids. CDR3 coding DNA: TGTGCCAGCAGTGAAGAGAGGGGGCGGGGGGGCTACACCTTC. It translates to CASSEERGRGGYTF. Supplemented by reference TRBV2 and TRBJ1-2, the full variable domain reads EPEVTQTPSHQVTQMGQEVILRCVPISNHLYFYWYRQILGQKVEFLVSFYNNEISEKSEIFDDQFSVERPDGSNFTLKIRSTKLEDSAMYFCASSEERGRGGYTFGSGTRLTVV.

V is TRBV14 and J is TRBJ1-3; no clear D gene. The CDR3 is made up of 14 amino acids. V dropped 7 bases and J dropped 4 bases, with 14 bases sitting between them. Germline CDR1 SGHDN, CDR2 FVKESK. In nucleotides, the CDR3 is TGTGCCAGCAAAGGGATAAGCGGCGGAAACACCATATATTTT. Its protein product is CASKGISGGNTIYF. Variable domain in full (rest from reference TRBV14 and TRBJ1-3): EAGVTQFPSHSVIEKGQTVTLRCDPISGHDNLYWYRRVMGKEIKFLLHFVKESKQDESGMPNNRFLAERTGGTYSTLKVQPAELEDSGVYFCASKGISGGNTIYFGEGSWLTVV.

The V gene is TRBV29-1, the J gene TRBJ2-5; 7 nucleotides line up with TRBD1. CDR1 and CDR2 from the germline V gene are SQVTM and ANQGSEA. CDR3 size: 13 residues. V trimming: 6 bases; J trimming: 2 bases; junction bases outside the gene matches: 6. The CDR3 protein is CSVSNRGQETQYF. DNA for the CDR3: TGCAGCGTCTCGAACAGGGGACAAGAGACCCAGTACTTC.

The chain employs TRBV3-1 (or the pseudogene TRBV3-2) and TRBJ1-6; 8 bases map to TRBD1. Germline V gene lookup returns CDR1 LGHDT and CDR2 YNNKEL (reference sequence). This CDR3 is 16 amino acids long. The V and J ends lost 1 base and 2 bases, in that order; junction bases with no gene match: 1. Here the CDR3 reads CASSQGTGPYNSPLHF. The CDR3 coding sequence is TGTGCCAGCAGCCAAGGGACAGGGCCCTATAATTCACCCCTCCACTTT.

V gene TRBV5-1 combines with J gene TRBJ2-1; tentative D call: TRBD1 (6 bases). Trimming pared 5 bases from V and 0 bases from J, leaving 15 bases between. This CDR3 region has 16 residues. Looked up from germline, CDR1 is SGHRS and CDR2 is YFSETQ. The CDR3 spells CASSMITGPSYNEQFF. CDR3 coding DNA: TGCGCCAGCAGTATGATTACAGGGCCCTCCTACAATGAGCAGTTCTTC. The variable domain in full, with the rest retrieved from reference TRBV5-1 and TRBJ2-1, is KAGVTQTPRYLIKTRGQQVTLSCSPISGHRSVSWYQQTPGQGLQFLFEYFSETQRNKGNFPGRFSGRQFSNSRSEMNVSTLELGDSALYLCASSMITGPSYNEQFFGPGTRLTVL.